The 15 T cell receptor beta chains given below trace back to one sample, sequenced in a study of resident and recirculating memory T cells in vitiligo. The method was immunoSEQ multiplex PCR; TCRdb's version includes in-frame clones alone and lacks a portion of them. The sample records more than 70,000 clones, roughly nine tenths being singletons. The sample consisted of blood. The receptors shown here come from a male donor with vitiligo.

This clone was picked up one time. The gene calls are TRBV5-1 and TRBJ1-1, with 7 nucleotides matching TRBD1. This CDR3 is built from 16 residues. Looked up from germline, CDR1 is SGHRS and CDR2 is YFSETQ. The J segment lost 2 bases and the V segment lost 4 bases, leaving 11 bases of the junction unmatched. The CDR3 nucleotides read TGCGCCAGCAGCCGCGATTCCGGGACAGCTAACACTGAAGCTTTCTTT. Its protein is CASSRDSGTANTEAFF.

A word on this clone: The limits of the CDR3 on the DNA are not certain, so only TCRdb's listed CDR3 is given. The rearrangement uses TRBV6-5 and TRBJ1-1; the DNA was not used to check the table's D call, TRBD1. The CDR3 is made up of 15 amino acids, end residues included. The V gene's germline CDR1 is MNHEY and CDR2 SVGAGI. CDR3 sequence reads: CASSTSTGVNTEAFF.

The V and J genes are TRBV19 and TRBJ2-7, with 9 nucleotides matching TRBD1. Germline CDR1 is LNHDA and CDR2 is SQIVND (reference sequence). Trimming cost V 5 bases and J 2 bases; bases outside gene matches: 4. The CDR3 contains 14 residues. The CDR3 DNA reads as TGTGCCAGTAGTTCCCGACAGGGGGCCTACGAGCAGTACTTC. Encoded protein: CASSSRQGAYEQYF.

The chain couples TRBV11-1 to TRBJ2-5; D might be TRBD2 (6 bases). V was trimmed by 5 bases and J by 2 bases, leaving 9 bases between them. Germline V gene lookup returns CDR1 SGHAT and CDR2 FQDESV (reference sequence). The CDR3 loop spans 13 amino acids. CDR3 coding DNA: TGTGCCAGCAGCCCCGGACTACAAGAGACCCAGTACTTC. This gives the protein CASSPGLQETQYF.

This chain uses TRBV6-5 with TRBJ2-5; D uncertain. The CDR3 runs to 12 residues. The V gene's germline CDR1 is MNHEY and CDR2 SVGAGI. With 7 bases removed from V and 5 bases from J, the gap between germline ends came to 11 bases. CDR3 DNA sequence: TGTGCCAGCACTTTTCCTCGGGAGACCCAGTACTTC. The encoded protein is CASTFPRETQYF.

The CDR3: CASTGNTEAFF. The CDR3 DNA follows: TGTGCCAGCACGGGGAACACTGAAGCTTTCTTT. V is TRBV2 and J is TRBJ1-1; no clear D. Germline V CDR1 and CDR2: SNHLY, FYNNEI. CDR3 length equals 11 residues. V was clipped by 7 bases and J by 1 base, with 4 bases between them. The whole variable domain, remainder taken from reference TRBV2 and TRBJ1-1, is EPEVTQTPSHQVTQMGQEVILRCVPISNHLYFYWYRQILGQKVEFLVSFYNNEISEKSEIFDDQFSVERPDGSNFTLKIRSTKLEDSAMYFCASTGNTEAFFGQGTRLTVV.

V is TRBV7-2 and J is TRBJ1-2; D gene unclear. CDR1 and CDR2 from the germline V gene are SGHTA and FQGNSA. Deletions cut 1 base from V and 7 bases from J, with 16 bases between. This CDR3 contains 15 residues. CDR3 coding DNA: TGTGCCAGCAGCTTAGGAGAATTCCCTACCCTTGGCTACACCTTC. It specifies CASSLGEFPTLGYTF.

The chain is built from TRBV29-1 and TRBJ1-2; D ambiguous. This CDR3 region has 10 residues. Germline V gene lookup returns CDR1 SQVTM and CDR2 ANQGSEA. CDR3 DNA: TGCGGCACTAGGGACTATGGCTACACCTTC. This encodes CGTRDYGYTF.

V usage is TRBV19 and J usage is TRBJ1-2; unclear D gene. The CDR3 is 16 residues long. Germline V CDR1 and CDR2: LNHDA, SQIVND (reference sequence). Trimming took off 3 bases at V and 4 bases at J, with 18 bases between the two ends. CDR3 in DNA: TGTGCCAGTAGTATGGCTCGCAGGAAACGGGGCTATGGCTACACCTTC. Translation: CASSMARRKRGYGYTF. Supplemented by reference TRBV19 and TRBJ1-2, the full variable domain reads DGGITQSPKYLFRKEGQNVTLSCEQNLNHDAMYWYRQDPGQGLRLIYYSQIVNDFQKGDIAEGYSVSREKKESFPLTVTSAQKNPTAFYLCASSMARRKRGYGYTFGSGTRLTVV.

The chain combines TRBV5-5 with TRBJ1-5; 9 bases are shared with TRBD1. The CDR3 extends over 17 amino acids. Germline CDR1 is SGHKS and CDR2 is YYEKEE (reference sequence). With 4 bases clipped from V and 5 bases from J, the junction kept 13 bases outside the gene matches. The CDR3 DNA is TGTGCCAGCAGCCCCGACAGGGGGGTCGGGGTCGATCAGCCCCAGCATTTT. Its translation is CASSPDRGVGVDQPQHF.

This clone has just one count. The rearrangement uses TRBV7-2 and TRBJ2-4; 7 bases line up with TRBD1. The CDR3 is made up of 14 amino acids. Trimming cost V 5 bases and J 6 bases; bases outside gene matches: 7. In germline, CDR1 is SGHTA, CDR2 FQGNSA. The CDR3, as DNA: TGTGCCAGCAGCCAACGACAGGGAAGAAACATTCAGTACTTC. Encoded protein: CASSQRQGRNIQYF.

The chain couples TRBV30 to TRBJ2-6; 12 bases are shared with TRBD2. Germline V gene lookup returns CDR1 GTSNPN and CDR2 SVGIG (reference sequence). The trim removed 0 bases at V and 4 bases at J, leaving 13 bases unmatched. This CDR3 is built from 20 residues. CDR3 sequence reads: CAWSVRLGLAGPRGANVLTF. CDR3 DNA sequence: TGTGCCTGGAGTGTACGTTTGGGACTAGCGGGTCCGAGGGGGGCCAACGTCCTGACTTTC.

This chain joins TRBV19 and TRBJ2-5; 9 bases align to TRBD1. This CDR3 has 16 residues. CDR1 is LNHDA, CDR2 SQIVND, per germline (reference sequence). The V segment lost 1 base and the J segment 2 bases; nucleotides outside the gene matches: 5. In DNA, the CDR3 is TGTGCCAGTAGTATAGTCCAGACAGGGGGGCAAGAGACCCAGTACTTC. Its protein product is CASSIVQTGGQETQYF.

This clone showed up just once. The chain links TRBV27 to TRBJ2-7; TRBD1 matches at 11 bases. CDR3 size: 14 residues. Germline CDR1 MNHEY, CDR2 SMNVEV (reference sequence). The V segment lost 7 bases and the J segment 6 bases; nucleotides outside the gene matches: 8. The CDR3 coding sequence is TGTGCCAGCAACCCCCTCGGGACAGGGGGCGAGCAGTACTTC. Its translation is CASNPLGTGGEQYF.

The chain has TRBV5-1 and TRBJ2-2; 11 bases fit TRBD2. This CDR3 has 15 residues. Germline CDR1 is SGHRS and CDR2 is YFSETQ. V shed 3 bases and J 4 bases; nucleotides not matched to a gene: 2. In DNA, the CDR3 is TGCGCCAGCAGCTCGGGGACTAGCGGCACCGGGGAGCTGTTTTTT. It yields the protein CASSSGTSGTGELFF. The entire variable domain, with the rest obtained from reference TRBV5-1 and TRBJ2-2, is as follows: KAGVTQTPRYLIKTRGQQVTLSCSPISGHRSVSWYQQTPGQGLQFLFEYFSETQRNKGNFPGRFSGRQFSNSRSEMNVSTLELGDSALYLCASSSGTSGTGELFFGEGSRLTVL.